This T cell receptor beta chain appears in the sequencing data of a study of cytomegalovirus exposure and HLA in healthy donors. Whole-study findings and limits: Immune exposure was documented only through CMV serostatus. Being productive about 87% or about 30% of the time was typical of most TCR beta V segments in an earlier analysis. The study designated 150 or so TCR beta chains cytomegalovirus-associated. When presence/absence was analysed, sequencing depth was taken to be roughly uniform across donors.

PCR was performed using 60 Vbeta and 13 Jbeta primers. Assay: immunoSEQ multiplex PCR; the TCRdb copy retains only in-frame clones and omits some. The sample includes 100,000 to 150,000 clones, more than 70% of them seen just once. To note about this clone: What it recognizes is unknown.

The sequence was obtained from a woman aged 55-70 years in good health and CMV-seronegative. Sequenced: PBMCs.

CDR3 region: CASSLGRAGQGPSQNTQYF. The DNA for the CDR3 is TGTGCCAGCAGCTTAGGCCGGGCCGGACAGGGTCCTTCACAGAATACGCAGTATTTT. This sequence joins TRBV5-4 and TRBJ2-3, with TRBD1 matching over 8 bases. Germline V gives CDR1 SGHNT, CDR2 YYREEE (reference sequence). The length of the CDR3 is 19 residues. With V trimmed by 2 bases and J by 7 bases, 21 bases remained unmatched.